Below, 5 T cell receptor beta chains from the same sample are listed, as sequenced in a study of blood T cell repertoires in COVID-19. TCRdb's copy holds only in-frame clones and misses some; the assay was immunoSEQ multiplex PCR. The sample has 160,000 or so clones; over 70% are singletons. Input material: PBMCs or T cells enriched from blood (not recorded which). The receptor set was obtained from a woman between 40 and 55 years old with acute COVID-19.

This clone was seen a single time. CDR3 bases: TGCGCCAGCAGCCAAGATGTAGCGGGGACGTACCAAGAGACCCAGTACTTC. Translation: CASSQDVAGTYQETQYF. The rearrangement uses TRBV4-1 and TRBJ2-5; 8 bases agree with TRBD2. Germline V lookup: CDR1 MGHRA, CDR2 YSYEKL. V dropped 0 bases and J dropped 0; count of bases not matched to a gene: 6. The CDR3 totals 17 residues.

This clone has more than one count but fewer than ten. The rearrangement joins TRBV5-1 to TRBJ2-3, with 9 bases that match TRBD2. V trimming: 3 bases; J trimming: 5 bases; junction bases outside the gene matches: 10. Germline loops: CDR1 SGHRS, CDR2 YFSETQ. The CDR3 consists of 16 residues. The CDR3 DNA sequence: TGCGCCAGCAGCTCCTCCGGGACTAGCCTGAGAGATACGCAGTATTTT. This codes for CASSSSGTSLRDTQYF.

This clone was observed a single time. The chain carries TRBV11-2 and TRBJ2-7; 10 bases line up with TRBD1. The length of the CDR3 is 16 residues. From germline, CDR1 is SGHAT and CDR2 FQNNGV. Unmatched junction bases numbered 4, after V lost 0 bases and J lost 2 bases. CDR3 residues: CASSLERTGGAYEQYF. The CDR3 DNA reads as TGTGCCAGCAGCTTAGAAAGGACAGGGGGGGCCTACGAGCAGTACTTC. The variable domain in full, completed from reference TRBV11-2 and TRBJ2-7, reads EAGVAQSPRYKIIEKRQSVAFWCNPISGHATLYWYQQILGQGPKLLIQFQNNGVVDDSQLPKDRFSAERLKGVDSTLKIQPAKLEDSAVYLCASSLERTGGAYEQYFGPGTRLTVT.

This clone was observed a handful of times. This chain uses TRBV3-1 (or the pseudogene TRBV3-2) with TRBJ2-1; possible D gene TRBD2, 6 bases. V lost 1 base, J lost 6 bases, and 25 bases lay in between. The CDR3 has 19 residues. Germline V lookup: CDR1 LGHDT, CDR2 YNNKEL (reference sequence). The CDR3 here is CASSQVLSGATLYGNEQFF. In nucleotides, the CDR3 is TGTGCCAGCAGCCAAGTGCTGTCGGGAGCCACCCTCTACGGCAATGAGCAGTTCTTC.

V usage is TRBV2 and J usage is TRBJ2-1, with a tentative D call TRBD2 (6 bases). This CDR3 comprises 16 residues. With 8 bases removed from V and 0 bases from J, the gap between germline ends came to 17 bases. Per the germline V gene, CDR1 is SNHLY and CDR2 is FYNNEI. CDR3 region: CASARDSGSSYNEQFF. The CDR3 region has the DNA TGTGCCAGCGCCCGGGACTCCGGAAGCTCCTACAATGAGCAGTTCTTC.